A selection of T cell receptor beta chains follows, all from one sample in a study of shared T cell receptors in the human thymus. Assay used: immunoSEQ multiplex PCR; TCRdb lists only in-frame clones, some missing. The profile covers under 700,000 clones, with 75% to 85% appearing a single time and 0.013% taken by the ten largest. These records were also assigned to another study, of human thymus T cells.

The sequenced material came from thymocytes. The receptors here all came from a boy younger than two with a congenital heart defect. The CDR3 runs from the conserved cysteine through the conserved F or W. A D gene is named only where the DNA matches it firmly. Clone size is given for some rows only: seen once, a few or many times, or a class if the clone is expanded.

abundance: .
j_gene: TRBJ1-2
v_gene: TRBV19
len: 15
d_gene: .
CDR3nt: TGTGCCAGTAGTATTGTTTTGTCGGGATACTATGGCTACACCTTC
CDR3aa: CASSIVLSGYYGYTF

abundance: .
j_gene: TRBJ2-5
v_gene: TRBV5-1
len: 14
d_gene: .
CDR3nt: TGCGCCAGCAGCTTGGCCCCCGGGCAAGAGACCCAGTACTTC
CDR3aa: CASSLAPGQETQYF

abundance: .
j_gene: TRBJ2-7
v_gene: TRBV30
len: 12
d_gene: .
CDR3nt: TGTGCCTGGAACCACGGCTCCTACGAGCAGTACTTC
CDR3aa: CAWNHGSYEQYF

abundance: .
j_gene: TRBJ1-2
v_gene: TRBV5-6
len: 15
d_gene: .
CDR3nt: TGTGCCAGCAGCCTTAGCGGGGGGGCACACTATGGCTACACCTTC
CDR3aa: CASSLSGGAHYGYTF

abundance: .
j_gene: TRBJ2-1
v_gene: TRBV7-9
len: 17
d_gene: TRBD2
CDR3nt: TGTGCCAGCAGCTTAGCGAGGGTCTGGACTAGCGGGAGTGAGCAGTTCTTC
CDR3aa: CASSLARVWTSGSEQFF

abundance: .
j_gene: TRBJ1-1
v_gene: TRBV7-9
len: 14
d_gene: TRBD1
CDR3nt: TGTGCCAGCAGCTCAGGGGGCGAATACACTGAAGCTTTCTTT
CDR3aa: CASSSGGEYTEAFF

abundance: .
j_gene: TRBJ2-2
v_gene: TRBV18
len: 13
d_gene: .
CDR3nt: TGTGCCAGCTCACCCCTTAGCGCCGGGGAGCTGTTTTTT
CDR3aa: CASSPLSAGELFF

abundance: .
j_gene: TRBJ1-2
v_gene: TRBV19
len: 13
d_gene: .
CDR3nt: TGTGCCAGTAGTATCGCGGGGGGGCTAGGCTACACCTTC
CDR3aa: CASSIAGGLGYTF

abundance: few
j_gene: TRBJ2-5
v_gene: TRBV10-1
len: 15
d_gene: TRBD2
CDR3nt: TGCGCCAGCAGCGGAGGGAGCGGGAGCGGCGAGACCCAGTACTTC
CDR3aa: CASSGGSGSGETQYF

abundance: few
j_gene: TRBJ2-7
v_gene: TRBV4-2
len: 19
d_gene: TRBD2
CDR3nt: TGTGCCAGCAGCCAAGATCTGAGGGGACTAGCGGGAATCTCCTACGAGCAGTACTTC
CDR3aa: CASSQDLRGLAGISYEQYF

abundance: few
j_gene: TRBJ2-4
v_gene: TRBV4-2
len: 18
d_gene: .
CDR3nt: TGTGCCAGCAGCCGCGCTTGGGCGGCGGGGCTAGCCAAAAACATTCAGTACTTC
CDR3aa: CASSRAWAAGLAKNIQYF

abundance: .
j_gene: TRBJ2-1
v_gene: TRBV20-1
len: 10
d_gene: .
CDR3nt: TGCAGTGCTAGAGATCCCCTACGGTTCTTC
CDR3aa: CSARDPLRFF

abundance: .
j_gene: TRBJ2-7
v_gene: TRBV18
len: 14
d_gene: TRBD1
CDR3nt: TGTGCCAGCTCACCTACAGGGGGAACCTACGAGCAGTACTTC
CDR3aa: CASSPTGGTYEQYF

abundance: .
j_gene: TRBJ2-3
v_gene: TRBV5-6
len: 16
d_gene: TRBD2
CDR3nt: TGTGCCAGCAGCTTCGCGAGACTAGCGGGAGGAAACACGCAGTATTTT
CDR3aa: CASSFARLAGGNTQYF

abundance: .
j_gene: TRBJ1-5
v_gene: TRBV19
len: 15
d_gene: .
CDR3nt: TGTGCCAGTAGTATCGAGACAGCCTCCGGGCAGCCCCAGCATTTT
CDR3aa: CASSIETASGQPQHF

abundance: .
j_gene: TRBJ1-2
v_gene: TRBV5-1
len: 14
d_gene: .
CDR3nt: TGCGCCAGCAGCTTGACAGAGACTAACTATGGCTACACCTTC
CDR3aa: CASSLTETNYGYTF

abundance: .
j_gene: TRBJ2-5
v_gene: TRBV6-1
len: 14
d_gene: .
CDR3nt: TGTGCCAGCAGTGAAATGGACACTCAAGAGACCCAGTACTTC
CDR3aa: CASSEMDTQETQYF

abundance: .
j_gene: TRBJ2-7
v_gene: TRBV27
len: 13
d_gene: .
CDR3nt: TGTGCCAGCGGAAGTCGATCGAGCAGGGAGCAGTACTTC
CDR3aa: CASGSRSSREQYF

abundance: .
j_gene: TRBJ1-5
v_gene: TRBV7-2
len: 14
d_gene: .
CDR3nt: TGCGCAACCGGGAGCGGCGCCGGCAATCAGCCCCAGCATTTT
CDR3aa: CATGSGAGNQPQHF

abundance: .
j_gene: TRBJ2-1
v_gene: TRBV29-1
len: 14
d_gene: TRBD2
CDR3nt: TGCAGCCCTCCGGGCGGGAGGCCCCCGTACGAGCAGTTCTTC
CDR3aa: CSPPGGRPPYEQFF

abundance: .
j_gene: TRBJ2-1
v_gene: TRBV25-1
len: 15
d_gene: .
CDR3nt: TGTGCCAGCTCACTGTCGGCGGGAATGAACAATGAGCAGTTCTTC
CDR3aa: CASSLSAGMNNEQFF

abundance: .
j_gene: TRBJ2-2
v_gene: TRBV15
len: 23
d_gene: TRBD1
CDR3nt: TGTGCCACCAGCAGGGGGAGGACAGGGGATAGGTCAAAAGTTTTCGCGAACACCGGGGAGCTGTTTTTT
CDR3aa: CATSRGRTGDRSKVFANTGELFF

abundance: .
j_gene: TRBJ2-7
v_gene: TRBV6-5
len: 14
d_gene: .
CDR3nt: TGTGCCAGCAGTTACTCGATACCCGGGTACGAGCAGTACTTC
CDR3aa: CASSYSIPGYEQYF

abundance: .
j_gene: TRBJ2-7
v_gene: TRBV15
len: 17
d_gene: .
CDR3nt: TGTGCCACCAGCAGAGATTTGCCGGGTCTTTTGAGGTACGAGCAGTACTTC
CDR3aa: CATSRDLPGLLRYEQYF

abundance: .
j_gene: TRBJ2-1
v_gene: TRBV5-6
len: 16
d_gene: .
CDR3nt: TGTGCCAGCAGCTTGGATCAGTACCATCGTGACAATGAGCAGTTCTTC
CDR3aa: CASSLDQYHRDNEQFF

abundance: once
j_gene: TRBJ1-2
v_gene: TRBV28
len: 14
d_gene: .
CDR3nt: TGTGCCAGCAGTTTATTACAGTCCGGCTATGGCTACACCTTC
CDR3aa: CASSLLQSGYGYTF

abundance: .
j_gene: TRBJ1-2
v_gene: TRBV6-1
len: 14
d_gene: .
CDR3nt: TGTGCCAGCCCCACGGACGGTGCTGGAGGTGGCTACACCTTC
CDR3aa: CASPTDGAGGGYTF

abundance: .
j_gene: TRBJ2-4
v_gene: TRBV11-2
len: 15
d_gene: TRBD2
CDR3nt: TGTGCCAGCAGCCCTGTCACGGGAGGGGGAAACATTCAGTACTTC
CDR3aa: CASSPVTGGGNIQYF

abundance: .
j_gene: TRBJ2-4
v_gene: TRBV5-1
len: 15
d_gene: TRBD1
CDR3nt: TGCGCCAGCAGCAAGACAGGGGAAGCCAAAAACATTCAGTACTTC
CDR3aa: CASSKTGEAKNIQYF

abundance: few
j_gene: TRBJ2-7
v_gene: TRBV5-6
len: 13
d_gene: .
CDR3nt: TGTGCCAGCAGCTCGACAGGTGGGGTGGAGCAGTACTTC
CDR3aa: CASSSTGGVEQYF

abundance: once
j_gene: TRBJ2-3
v_gene: TRBV30
len: 18
d_gene: TRBD2
CDR3nt: TGTGCCTGGAGTGTATCTTCGACTAGCGGGAGGTCGAGGGATACGCAGTATTTT
CDR3aa: CAWSVSSTSGRSRDTQYF

abundance: .
j_gene: TRBJ1-4
v_gene: TRBV30
len: 13
d_gene: .
CDR3nt: TGTGCCTGGAGGGCCCACAGTGGGGAAAAACTGTTTTTT
CDR3aa: CAWRAHSGEKLFF

abundance: .
j_gene: TRBJ2-2
v_gene: TRBV13
len: 16
d_gene: TRBD1
CDR3nt: TGTGCCAGCAGCCCTCTGGGACAGGGGAACACCGGGGAGCTGTTTTTT
CDR3aa: CASSPLGQGNTGELFF

abundance: .
j_gene: TRBJ2-3
v_gene: TRBV5-1
len: 19
d_gene: TRBD2
CDR3nt: TGCGCCAGCAGCTTGAGACTAGCGGGAGGGGGCCCCCTCACAGATACGCAGTATTTT
CDR3aa: CASSLRLAGGGPLTDTQYF

abundance: .
j_gene: TRBJ1-2
v_gene: TRBV6-1
len: 14
d_gene: .
CDR3nt: TGTGCCAGCAGTGAAGGCCCAGGGTTGGTAGGCTACACCTTC
CDR3aa: CASSEGPGLVGYTF

abundance: .
j_gene: TRBJ2-1
v_gene: TRBV5-1
len: 14
d_gene: .
CDR3nt: TGCGCCAGCAGCTTGGTACCCTCGGGCAATGAGCAGTTCTTC
CDR3aa: CASSLVPSGNEQFF

abundance: .
j_gene: TRBJ2-7
v_gene: TRBV9
len: 15
d_gene: .
CDR3nt: TGTGCCAGCAGCCCCTCCCTGAGGGCCCCCTACGAGCAGTACTTC
CDR3aa: CASSPSLRAPYEQYF

abundance: .
j_gene: TRBJ2-1
v_gene: TRBV28
len: 14
d_gene: .
CDR3nt: TGTGCCAGCAGAGCATCGAGCTCCTACAATGAGCAGTTCTTC
CDR3aa: CASRASSSYNEQFF

abundance: .
j_gene: TRBJ1-5
v_gene: TRBV16
len: 17
d_gene: TRBD1
CDR3nt: TGTGCCAGCAGCCAGCGGGGAGGGACAGGGGGCTTTCAGCCCCAGCATTTT
CDR3aa: CASSQRGGTGGFQPQHF

abundance: .
j_gene: TRBJ1-1
v_gene: TRBV5-6
len: 13
d_gene: .
CDR3nt: TGTGCCAGCAGCCCCCCGGGTTACGGTGAAGCTTTCTTT
CDR3aa: CASSPPGYGEAFF

abundance: .
j_gene: TRBJ1-1
v_gene: TRBV2
len: 15
d_gene: .
CDR3nt: TGTGCCAGCAGTCTTACTCGGACAGTGAACACTGAAGCTTTCTTT
CDR3aa: CASSLTRTVNTEAFF

abundance: .
j_gene: TRBJ2-2
v_gene: TRBV6-5
len: 16
d_gene: .
CDR3nt: TGTGCCAGCAGTTCGTCGCCGGGGACGAACACCGGGGAGCTGTTTTTT
CDR3aa: CASSSSPGTNTGELFF

abundance: once
j_gene: TRBJ1-1
v_gene: TRBV4-3
len: 13
d_gene: .
CDR3nt: TGCGCCAGTTCCGGGGATCGGGGATGTGAAGCTTTCTTT
CDR3aa: CASSGDRGCEAFF

abundance: .
j_gene: TRBJ2-7
v_gene: TRBV18
len: 12
d_gene: .
CDR3nt: TGTGCCAGCTCACCAGGCGGCCACGAGCAGTACTTC
CDR3aa: CASSPGGHEQYF

abundance: .
j_gene: TRBJ2-5
v_gene: TRBV15
len: 16
d_gene: TRBD2
CDR3nt: TGTGCCACCGGCGGCGGGTGGCGGGAGAGATCGGAGACCCAGTACTTC
CDR3aa: CATGGGWRERSETQYF

abundance: .
j_gene: TRBJ2-7
v_gene: TRBV6-5
len: 14
d_gene: TRBD2
CDR3nt: TGTGCCAGCAGGAGCGGGAGTGGAAGTAGCGAGCAGTACTTC
CDR3aa: CASRSGSGSSEQYF

abundance: .
j_gene: TRBJ2-7
v_gene: TRBV2
len: 17
d_gene: TRBD1
CDR3nt: TGTGCCAGCAGTGACCGGGACAGGGGCCCTATTCGGTCCGAGCAGTACTTC
CDR3aa: CASSDRDRGPIRSEQYF

abundance: .
j_gene: TRBJ1-5
v_gene: TRBV28
len: 19
d_gene: .
CDR3nt: TGTGCCAGCAGTTTATGCCATTCGGGTATCCGCTATAGCAATCAGCCCCAGCATTTT
CDR3aa: CASSLCHSGIRYSNQPQHF

abundance: .
j_gene: TRBJ1-1
v_gene: TRBV29-1
len: 12
d_gene: .
CDR3nt: TGCAGCGTTGAAGGGCGGGGCACTGAAGCTTTCTTT
CDR3aa: CSVEGRGTEAFF